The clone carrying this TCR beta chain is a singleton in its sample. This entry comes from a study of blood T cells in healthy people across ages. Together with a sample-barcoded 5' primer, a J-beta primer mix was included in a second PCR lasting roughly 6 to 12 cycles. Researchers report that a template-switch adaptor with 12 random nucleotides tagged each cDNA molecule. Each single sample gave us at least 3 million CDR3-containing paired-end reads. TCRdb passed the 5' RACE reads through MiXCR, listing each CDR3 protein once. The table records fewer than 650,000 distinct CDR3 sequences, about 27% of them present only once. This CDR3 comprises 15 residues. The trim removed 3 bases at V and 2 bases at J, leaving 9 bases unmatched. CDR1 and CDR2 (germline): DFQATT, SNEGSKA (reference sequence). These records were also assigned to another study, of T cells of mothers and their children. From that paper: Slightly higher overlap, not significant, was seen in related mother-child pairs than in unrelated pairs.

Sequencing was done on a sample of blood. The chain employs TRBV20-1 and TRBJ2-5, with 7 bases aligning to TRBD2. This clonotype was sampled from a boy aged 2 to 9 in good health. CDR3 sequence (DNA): TGCAGTGCTAGGGATGGGAGGGACCCACAAGAGACCCAGTACTTC. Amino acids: CSARDGRDPQETQYF.